Presented here are 14 T cell receptor beta chains from one specimen sequenced in a study of radiotherapy plus CTLA-4 blockade in lung cancer. Clones were read by immunoSEQ multiplex PCR, and TCRdb kept only the in-frame ones, dropping some. The sample holds tens of thousands of clones, about 86% seen once. Sequences were derived from peripheral blood, sampled from a patient treated with radiotherapy plus ipilimumab. Receptor source: a human donor with non-small cell lung cancer whose response to radiotherapy plus ipilimumab could not be evaluated.

The V gene is TRBV11-2, the J gene TRBJ1-5; TRBD1 agrees at 7 bases. The length of the CDR3 is 16 residues. Trimming took 4 bases from V and 0 from J; bases not matched to a gene: 6. Germline lookup yields CDR1 SGHAT and CDR2 FQNNGV. The CDR3: CASSSGGPYSNQPQHF. The CDR3 DNA sequence: TGTGCCAGCAGCTCAGGGGGGCCCTATAGCAATCAGCCCCAGCATTTT. Using reference TRBV11-2 and TRBJ1-5 for the parts outside the CDR3, the full variable domain is EAGVAQSPRYKIIEKRQSVAFWCNPISGHATLYWYQQILGQGPKLLIQFQNNGVVDDSQLPKDRFSAERLKGVDSTLKIQPAKLEDSAVYLCASSSGGPYSNQPQHFGDGTRLSIL.

This rearrangement joins TRBV11-2 to TRBJ2-7; D is unclear. Germline CDR1 SGHAT, CDR2 FQNNGV. CDR3 size: 13 residues. Between the trimmed V and J ends, which lost 3 bases and 2 bases, there was a span of 8 bases. The CDR3 loop reads CASSLGLTYEQYF. Written as DNA, the CDR3 is TGTGCCAGCAGCTTGGGCCTAACCTACGAGCAGTACTTC.

The rearrangement links TRBV15 to TRBJ1-2; 8 bases line up with TRBD1. The CDR3 runs to 13 residues. The V segment lost 4 bases and the J segment 6 bases; nucleotides outside the gene matches: 4. Per germline, CDR1 LNHNV and CDR2 YYDKDF (reference sequence). DNA of the CDR3: TGTGCCACCAGCATCCTGACAGGGGATGGCTACACCTTC. Amino acid sequence: CATSILTGDGYTF.

The rearrangement joins TRBV27 to TRBJ1-1; D is possibly TRBD1 (5 bases). Looked up from germline, CDR1 is MNHEY and CDR2 is SMNVEV (reference sequence). The CDR3 totals 14 residues. Trimming removed 4 bases at V and 4 bases at J, with 13 bases between. CDR3 DNA sequence: TGTGCCAGCAGTTCCAGCCGCCAGGGCACTGAAGCTTTCTTT. Translation gives CASSSSRQGTEAFF.

The V and J genes are TRBV28 and TRBJ1-5, with TRBD1 matching over 7 bases. Trimming removed 7 bases from V and 3 bases from J; junction bases left unmatched: 3. Germline lookup yields CDR1 MDHEN and CDR2 SYDVKM. CDR3 length equals 13 residues. CDR3 residues: CASTGTDNQPQHF. CDR3 coding DNA: TGTGCCAGCACCGGGACAGACAATCAGCCCCAGCATTTT.

This chain links TRBV11-2 with TRBJ1-1; TRBD1 aligns across 8 bases. V shed 4 bases, J shed 3 bases, and the junction held 16 bases outside the gene matches. CDR1 and CDR2 from the germline V gene are SGHAT and FQNNGV. There are 18 residues in the CDR3. This CDR3 reads CASSSAGGPGLSYTEAFF. Here the CDR3 DNA reads TGTGCCAGCAGCTCCGCAGGGGGCCCTGGACTTTCTTACACTGAAGCTTTCTTT.

The chain combines TRBV9 with TRBJ2-4, with TRBD1 matching over 7 bases. The CDR3 contains 15 residues. With V trimmed by 3 bases and J by 8 bases, 11 bases remained unmatched. CDR1 is SGDLS, CDR2 YYNGEE, per germline. CDR3 sequence (DNA): TGTGCCAGCAGCGCTGGGAGTGGAACAGGGGACATTCAGTACTTC. Translated: CASSAGSGTGDIQYF.

V gene TRBV11-3 combines with J gene TRBJ2-1, with D perhaps TRBD2 (5 bases). Germline-derived CDR1 and CDR2 are SGHNT and YENEEA. V shed 5 bases and J shed 9 bases, with 17 bases lying between them. The CDR3 consists of 14 residues. The CDR3 DNA sequence: TGTGCCAGCAGCCCTCCTTCTTCCCGGGGTGAGCAGTTCTTC. It is translated as CASSPPSSRGEQFF.

This rearrangement joins TRBV9 to TRBJ2-7, with 10 bases identical to TRBD2. Per the germline V gene, CDR1 is SGDLS and CDR2 is YYNGEE. Unmatched junction bases numbered 11, after V lost 4 bases and J lost 4 bases. The CDR3 is made up of 16 amino acids. The CDR3 DNA follows: TGTGCCAGCAGCCCCCCGGCACTAGCGGGAATTTACGAGCAGTACTTC. It is translated as CASSPPALAGIYEQYF.

The genes are TRBV10-1 and TRBJ2-1; 11 bases are a match to TRBD1. The V and J ends lost 0 bases and 8 bases, in that order; junction bases with no gene match: 3. Germline V lookup: CDR1 WNHNN, CDR2 SYGVQD (reference sequence). This CDR3 comprises 15 residues. This chain's CDR3 is CASSESGQGVDEQFF. The CDR3 region has the DNA TGCGCCAGCAGTGAGTCGGGACAGGGGGTCGATGAGCAGTTCTTC.

The genes are TRBV5-4 and TRBJ2-7; 8 positions match TRBD2. The length of the CDR3 is 12 residues. The junction had 2 bases not matched to a gene; V was cut back by 3 bases and J by 6 bases. Per the germline V gene, CDR1 is SGHNT and CDR2 is YYREEE (reference sequence). CDR3 nucleotide sequence: TGTGCCAGCAGCTGGGGACTAGGCGAGCAGTACTTC. Protein: CASSWGLGEQYF.

This clone was seen only a few times. The chain joins TRBV4-2 to TRBJ1-3; D gene uncertain. Trimming left V 1 base short and J 4 bases short, with 8 bases between. Looked up from germline, CDR1 is LGHNA and CDR2 is YNFKEQ. The CDR3 length is 14 residues. As DNA, the CDR3 is TGTGCCAGCAGCCAAGGTTTCGAGGGAAACACCATATATTTT. Residues: CASSQGFEGNTIYF.

The rearrangement links TRBV4-1 to TRBJ2-2; 7 bases line up with TRBD2. V lost 0 bases and J lost 7; bases outside the gene matches: 11. The CDR3 totals 17 residues. Germline assignment: CDR1 MGHRA and CDR2 YSYEKL. CDR3 loop: CASSQERREFGVGELFF. CDR3 DNA: TGCGCCAGCAGCCAAGAACGGCGGGAGTTTGGGGTCGGGGAGCTGTTTTTT.

The gene calls are TRBV2 and TRBJ1-2; D is undetermined. V lost 7 bases, J lost 7 bases, and 10 bases lay in between. Germline loops: CDR1 SNHLY, CDR2 FYNNEI. The CDR3 consists of 11 residues. The CDR3 loop is CASTERFGYTF. As DNA, the CDR3 is TGTGCCAGCACCGAGAGGTTTGGCTACACCTTC.